The next 9 T cell receptor beta chains were all read from a single sample in a study of blood T cell repertoires in COVID-19. The assay was immunoSEQ multiplex PCR, and TCRdb's table has in-frame clones only and misses some. Found here are roughly 87,000 clones, under 85% of them singletons; the top ten hold 2% to 2.5%. The source material was peripheral blood. These TCRs come from a woman aged 65 to 85 with acute or convalescent COVID-19.

This chain uses TRBV19 with TRBJ1-3; D unclear. Trimming removed 3 bases from V and 2 bases from J, with 14 bases in between. The CDR3 covers 16 residues. The germline V gene encodes CDR1 LNHDA and CDR2 SQIVND (reference sequence). Written as DNA, the CDR3 is TGTGCCAGTAGTATTTTTTTCGGAGGGCCTGGAAACACCATATATTTT. Translated: CASSIFFGGPGNTIYF.

This clone occurred once. V is TRBV10-2 and J is TRBJ2-7; 8 nucleotides match TRBD1. Trimming cost V 8 bases and J 6 bases; bases outside gene matches: 12. There are 14 residues in the CDR3. Germline assignment: CDR1 WSHSY and CDR2 SAAADI. The CDR3 bases are TGCGCCAGCGGTGGGAGACAGGGGTTTACCGAGCAGTACTTC. This codes for CASGGRQGFTEQYF.

V usage is TRBV5-4 and J usage is TRBJ1-1, with D perhaps TRBD1 (5 bases). CDR1 is SGHNT, CDR2 YYREEE, per germline (reference sequence). CDR3 length: 16 amino acids. The V gene lost 3 bases and the J gene lost 2 bases, with 17 bases spanning the gap. The CDR3 nucleotides read TGTGCCAGCAGCTCAGGGAGGGGAAGCGGTAACACTGAAGCTTTCTTT. Translation: CASSSGRGSGNTEAFF.

The rearrangement joins TRBV6-5 to TRBJ1-1; D call uncertain. The CDR3 loop spans 14 amino acids. Germline V gene lookup returns CDR1 MNHEY and CDR2 SVGAGI. Trimming pared 7 bases from V and 3 bases from J, leaving 15 bases between. Here the CDR3 DNA reads TGTGCCAGCACTCGACCCGGGGAGGACACTGAAGCTTTCTTT. Amino acids: CASTRPGEDTEAFF.

This clone was counted once. The gene calls are TRBV21-1 and TRBJ1-1; the DNA was not used to check the table's D call, TRBD1. TRBV21-1 is reported as a pseudogene. CDR3 length: 15 amino acids. In DNA form, the CDR3 reads TGTGCCAGCAACCTTAGGTACAGGGCGGACACTGAAGCTTTCTTT. It encodes CASNLRYRADTEAFF.

The V call is TRBV28, the J call TRBJ1-6, with 8 bases that match TRBD1. V dropped 6 bases and J dropped 10; count of bases not matched to a gene: 8. In germline, CDR1 is MDHEN, CDR2 SYDVKM. The length of the CDR3 is 14 residues. In DNA, the CDR3 is TGTGCCAGCAGAGCCGGACAGGGCGGATCACCCCTCCACTTT. Protein product: CASRAGQGGSPLHF.

The CDR3 DNA sequence: TGTGCCAGCAGTTACATTTTCGGTCGGAACACTGAAGCTTTCTTT. Translation: CASSYIFGRNTEAFF. The chain couples TRBV6-6 to TRBJ1-1; D call uncertain. The CDR3 covers 15 residues. V lost 2 bases to trimming and J lost 1 base, with 11 bases between them. Germline-derived CDR1 and CDR2 are MNHNY and SVGAGI (reference sequence).

The chain links TRBV15 to TRBJ2-2; D uncertain. The CDR3 extends over 14 amino acids. CDR1 and CDR2 from the germline V gene are LNHNV and YYDKDF (reference sequence). V dropped 1 base and J dropped 5 bases, with 8 bases sitting between them. DNA for the CDR3: TGTGCCACCAGCAGAGCGCCAGAAACCGGGGAGCTGTTTTTT. This translates into CATSRAPETGELFF.

The genes are TRBV30 and TRBJ1-1, with D perhaps TRBD1 (6 bases). Trimming removed 4 bases at V and 3 bases at J, with 15 bases between. The V gene's germline CDR1 is GTSNPN and CDR2 SVGIG (reference sequence). The CDR3 covers 14 residues. The CDR3 loop is CAWTRGGMDTEAFF. The CDR3, as DNA: TGTGCCTGGACTCGTGGGGGCATGGACACTGAAGCTTTCTTT.